The 20 T cell receptor beta chains below were found in one sample sequenced in a study of CD8 T cells in ankylosing spondylitis. Study results and limitations: Seven to nine highly homologous variants made up a TCR beta motif, and this motif appeared characteristic of ankylosing spondylitis blood.

These receptors are not linked to any known antigen. TCRdb re-called the 5' RACE reads through MiXCR, storing one row per CDR3 protein. The data hold 200,000 to 250,000 distinct CDR3 sequences, with just under 7.5% observed a single time. Material: blood, either unsorted or a sorted T cell fraction (not recorded which). The origin of the receptors is a male donor with ankylosing spondylitis.

This clonotype was picked up many times. This chain connects TRBV28 to TRBJ2-7; no firm D call. Germline V gene sequence: CDR1 MDHEN, CDR2 SYDVKM. V lost 3 bases, J lost 2 bases, and 8 bases lay in between. This CDR3 region has 13 residues. The CDR3 sequence is CASSFPDAYEQYF. For the CDR3, the DNA is TGTGCCAGCAGTTTTCCTGACGCCTACGAGCAGTACTTC.

In this sample, this clonotype turned up a few times. The rearrangement joins TRBV10-3 to TRBJ1-2, with D unresolved. This CDR3 is 9 amino acids long. Germline values: CDR1 ENHRY, CDR2 SYGVKD. With 6 bases removed from V and 8 bases from J, the gap between germline ends came to 4 bases. CDR3 coding DNA: TGTGCCATCAGGAGGGGCTACACCTTC. Translation gives CAIRRGYTF.

This clonotype was seen at least ten times. The genes are TRBV2 and TRBJ2-5; 9 bases map to TRBD1. Germline V gene lookup returns CDR1 SNHLY and CDR2 FYNNEI. With 6 bases clipped from V and 5 bases from J, the junction kept 10 bases outside the gene matches. The CDR3 length is 15 residues. CDR3 residues: CASSRRTGVGETQYF. For the CDR3, the DNA is TGTGCCAGCAGCCGTCGGACAGGGGTAGGGGAGACCCAGTACTTC.

This clonotype was counted many times. This rearrangement joins TRBV27 to TRBJ2-4; 8 positions match TRBD1. The J segment lost 3 bases and the V segment lost 4 bases, leaving 5 bases of the junction unmatched. Per germline, CDR1 MNHEY and CDR2 SMNVEV (reference sequence). The CDR3 contains 15 residues. CDR3 nucleotide sequence: TGTGCCAGCAGTTCAGGGACAGGAGGCAAAAACATTCAGTACTTC. The encoded protein is CASSSGTGGKNIQYF.

Many counts were recorded for this clonotype. This chain uses TRBV6-2 or TRBV6-3 with TRBJ1-1; D possibly corresponds to TRBD1 (6 bases). Per germline, CDR1 MNHEY and CDR2 SVGEGT. V shed 4 bases and J shed 13 bases, with 16 bases lying between them. This CDR3 region has 12 residues. The CDR3 nucleotides are TGTGCCAGCAGTTTCGGACCAGGGGAGCTTTTCTTT. Its translation is CASSFGPGELFF.

This clonotype was seen many times. The rearrangement uses TRBV12-3 or TRBV12-4 and TRBJ2-5; the D gene is possibly TRBD2 (7 bases). This CDR3 has 14 amino acids. The germline V and J ends were trimmed by 5 bases and 4 bases, with 14 bases remaining between them. DNA of the CDR3: TGTGCCAGCAGTCCTGGGGGGGGCACAGAGACCCAGTACTTC. Protein product: CASSPGGGTETQYF.

This clonotype was counted at least ten times. The rearrangement links TRBV9 to TRBJ2-2; 7 bases fit TRBD2. Per germline, CDR1 SGDLS and CDR2 YYNGEE. The CDR3 has 14 residues. J lost 7 bases, V lost 3 bases, and 6 bases had no gene match. CDR3 residues: CASSAVTGGGELFF. CDR3 DNA sequence: TGTGCCAGCAGCGCGGTTACGGGGGGCGGGGAGCTGTTTTTT.

This sequence joins TRBV7-6 and TRBJ1-5; TRBD1 agrees at 7 bases. This CDR3 comprises 18 residues. The germline V gene has CDR1 SGHVS and CDR2 FNYEAQ. V gave up 2 bases and J gave up 1 base; unmatched junction bases: 11. The CDR3 nucleotides are TGTGCCAGCAGCTTATTATCTGGGACAGACCTCAGCAATCAGCCCCAGCATTTT. This encodes CASSLLSGTDLSNQPQHF.

The sample holds a few counts of this clonotype. The chain employs TRBV9 and TRBJ2-5, with 9 bases that match TRBD1. The CDR3 spans 14 residues. CDR1 and CDR2 from the germline V gene are SGDLS and YYNGEE. With 0 bases clipped from V and 4 bases from J, the junction kept 1 base outside the gene matches. The CDR3 here is CASSVGDRAETQYF. In nucleotides, the CDR3 is TGTGCCAGCAGCGTAGGGGACAGGGCAGAGACCCAGTACTTC.

The chain is built from TRBV30 and TRBJ1-1, with a tentative D call TRBD1 (6 bases). CDR1 is GTSNPN and CDR2 is SVGIG in the germline V gene (reference sequence). V was trimmed by 7 bases and J by 5 bases, leaving 26 bases between them. This CDR3 contains 16 residues. DNA for the CDR3: TGTGCCTTACGGTCTTCCTACAGGGCCCCTGGTACTGAAGCTTTCTTT. As protein: CALRSSYRAPGTEAFF.

The sample holds many counts of this clonotype. The chain employs TRBV27 and TRBJ2-2; 8 nucleotides line up with TRBD2. Per the germline V gene, CDR1 is MNHEY and CDR2 is SMNVEV (reference sequence). Unmatched junction bases numbered 5, after V lost 7 bases and J lost 7 bases. The CDR3 spans 13 residues. The CDR3 region has the DNA TGTGCCAGCACCTCGGGGGGGATCGGGGAGCTGTTTTTT. It translates to CASTSGGIGELFF.

This clonotype has ten or more counts. The CDR3 region is CASSQTGGRTYEQYF. In DNA form, the CDR3 reads TGTGCCAGCAGCCAAACAGGGGGCAGAACCTACGAGCAGTACTTC. J is TRBJ2-7 and V is TRBV11-2; 9 nucleotides align to TRBD1. Germline CDR1 is SGHAT and CDR2 is FQNNGV. The length of the CDR3 is 15 residues. Trimming removed 5 bases from V and 2 bases from J; junction bases left unmatched: 7. The full variable domain, completed using reference TRBV11-2 and TRBJ2-7, is EAGVAQSPRYKIIEKRQSVAFWCNPISGHATLYWYQQILGQGPKLLIQFQNNGVVDDSQLPKDRFSAERLKGVDSTLKIQPAKLEDSAVYLCASSQTGGRTYEQYFGPGTRLTVT.

Comments on this clonotype: This clone may be a read error of a much larger clone one base away. This chain uses TRBV4-2 with TRBJ2-1; D tentatively fits TRBD1 or TRBD2 (6 bases each). CDR1 is LGHNA, CDR2 YNFKEQ, per germline. CDR3 length: 15 amino acids. The CDR3 region is CASSPVGGSYNVQFF. CDR3 DNA sequence: TGTGCCAGCAGCCCCGTCGGGGGCTCCTACAATGTGCAGTTCTTC.

Comment on this clonotype: Since a much larger clone is just one base distant, this may be a read error. In this CDR3 the conserved last residue, phenylalanine or tryptophan, is missing, so a read error is likely. The chain joins TRBV27 to TRBJ2-7; D gene ambiguous. The germline V and J ends were trimmed by 3 bases and 6 bases, with 12 bases remaining between them. Per germline, CDR1 MNHEY and CDR2 SMNVEV (reference sequence). The CDR3 covers 13 residues. CDR3 in amino acids: CASSLSGYGEQYL. CDR3 nucleotides: TGTGCCAGCAGTTTGAGTGGGTACGGCGAGCAGTACCTC.

This clonotype showed up many times. This chain uses TRBV7-9 with TRBJ2-7; tentative D call: TRBD1 (5 bases). With 5 bases removed from V and 2 bases from J, the gap between germline ends came to 13 bases. The CDR3 contains 14 residues. Germline CDR1 and CDR2: SEHNR and FQNEAQ (reference sequence). CDR3 loop: CASSLGEKTYEQYF. DNA of the CDR3: TGTGCCAGCAGCCTAGGGGAAAAAACCTACGAGCAGTACTTC.

This clonotype was detected a few times. V gene TRBV29-1 combines with J gene TRBJ1-2, with TRBD1 identical over 7 bases. This CDR3 contains 13 residues. Germline V gives CDR1 SQVTM, CDR2 ANQGSEA. V lost 3 bases and J lost 8; bases outside the gene matches: 9. The CDR3 reads CSVEKGATSGYTF. The CDR3, as DNA: TGCAGCGTTGAGAAGGGGGCGACATCCGGCTACACCTTC. Complete variable domain (other parts from reference TRBV29-1 and TRBJ1-2): SAVISQKPSRDICQRGTSLTIQCQVDSQVTMMFWYRQQPGQSLTLIATANQGSEATYESGFVIDKFPISRPNLTFSTLTVSNMSPEDSSIYLCSVEKGATSGYTFGSGTRLTVV.

CDR3 protein: CATQHGASYNEQFF. CDR3 coding DNA: TGTGCCACGCAGCACGGTGCCTCCTACAATGAGCAGTTCTTC. The chain uses TRBV28 and TRBJ2-1; D is unclear. CDR3 length: 14 amino acids. V was pared by 10 bases and J by 0 bases, with 13 bases between. The germline CDR1 and CDR2 sequences are MDHEN and SYDVKM.

The table lists this clonotype with many counts. The CDR3 spells CASSSRTWVSTDTQYF. Written as DNA, the CDR3 is TGTGCCAGCAGTTCTCGGACGTGGGTTAGCACAGATACGCAGTATTTT. This chain connects TRBV12-3 or TRBV12-4 to TRBJ2-3; D is unresolved. This CDR3 comprises 16 residues. The V gene lost 4 bases and the J gene lost 0 bases, with 14 bases spanning the gap.

At least ten counts were recorded for this clonotype. This chain joins TRBV20-1 and TRBJ2-7; perhaps TRBD2 as D (5 bases). This CDR3 has 18 amino acids. From germline, CDR1 is DFQATT and CDR2 SNEGSKA (reference sequence). Trimming stripped 6 bases from V and 2 bases from J, with 29 bases between. The CDR3 sequence is CSAAINNKTRLGAYEQYF. CDR3 in DNA: TGCAGTGCGGCGATAAATAATAAAACTAGGCTTGGGGCCTACGAGCAGTACTTC.

There are many counts of this clonotype. As DNA, the CDR3 is TGTGCCAGCAGCCAGCAGACTAGCGGCTACAATGAGCAGTTCTTC. Translating it yields CASSQQTSGYNEQFF. The chain has TRBV3-1 and TRBJ2-1; TRBD2 aligns across 9 bases. J gave up 3 bases and V 3 bases, and 3 bases lay outside the gene matches. CDR3 length: 15 amino acids. CDR1 LGHDT and CDR2 YNNKEL come from the germline V gene (reference sequence).